These T cell receptor beta chains were read from a single sample in a study of CD8 T cells in Susac syndrome. TCRdb reprocessed the immunoSEQ multiplex PCR reads with MiXCR, giving one entry per CDR3 protein. The profile shows about 250,000 distinct CDR3 sequences, over 85% of them singletons. The sequenced sample consisted of CD4+ T cells from PBMCs. The receptors stem from a human donor with multiple sclerosis. Each CDR3 is given without its conserved first and last residue.

TRBV28	TRBJ1-5	ASSPPLNQPQH
TRBV24-1	TRBJ1-5	ATSYAKTGYSNQPQH
TRBV7-9	TRBJ2-4	ASSLDRVGIQY
TRBV29-1	TRBJ2-5	SVDTGGTGETQY
TRBV12-3/TRBV12-4	TRBJ2-7	ASSHTYEQY
TRBV2	TRBJ1-5	ASVLRDNRPQH
TRBV6-5	TRBJ1-1	ASSNRGGNTEAF
TRBV4-1	TRBJ2-1	ASSQLGLAGDEQF
TRBV7-9	TRBJ2-3	ASSPSGAGDTQY
TRBV6-5	TRBJ1-2	ASRPPGQFFGYT
TRBV7-2	TRBJ1-5	ASSLELWGSNQPQH
TRBV28	TRBJ1-3	ASTLGGGIVSGNTIY
TRBV30	TRBJ1-2	AWSWDTGGYT
TRBV12-3/TRBV12-4	TRBJ1-4	ASSLGGGGGEKLF
TRBV19	TRBJ2-1	ASSLLAGGAGNEQF
TRBV3-1	TRBJ2-5	ASRERETQY
TRBV20-1	TRBJ2-7	SAARDSLNHEQY
TRBV9	TRBJ2-1	ASSVVLGHLSSYNEQF
TRBV2	TRBJ2-2	ASRRQGVSPTGELF
TRBV6-1	TRBJ2-5	AIQGTVGETQY
TRBV20-1	TRBJ1-1	SARGQRDTEAF
TRBV10-3	TRBJ2-3	AIKGQPWDTQY
TRBV27	TRBJ1-2	ARRRDTGAIYGYT
TRBV30	TRBJ1-1	AWGRQATEAF
TRBV7-8	TRBJ2-3	ASSFDHQVEDTQY
TRBV7-6	TRBJ2-1	ASSLALGAEQF
TRBV20-1	TRBJ1-1	SARVTGGKGNTEAF
TRBV15	TRBJ2-7	ATAADPYEQY
TRBV19	TRBJ2-1	ASSITGLAAYNEQF
TRBV2	TRBJ1-5	ASSLFPRESQPQH
TRBV2	TRBJ2-3	ASSGRPRISTDTQY
TRBV5-6	TRBJ1-1	ASSFRGAVMNTEAF
TRBV12-3/TRBV12-4	TRBJ2-5	ASSPAGLGRMMTQY
TRBV7-2	TRBJ2-3	ASRASIGGGTDTQY